These 12 T cell receptor beta chains originate from one sample sequenced in a study of T cell responses to AZD1222 COVID-19 vaccine. Only in-frame clones appear in the TCRdb table, and some are missing; sequencing was by immunoSEQ multiplex PCR. The table lists some 120,000 clones, about 88% of them singletons. Sample: peripheral blood, taken on day 0 of AZD1222 vaccination. All receptors derive from an adult in good health.

This chain connects TRBV2 to TRBJ2-3, with 9 bases aligning to TRBD2. The CDR3 runs to 15 residues. Per germline, CDR1 SNHLY and CDR2 FYNNEI. J was trimmed by 1 base and V by 6 bases; bases with no gene match: 5. CDR3 amino acids: CASRSGTSRTDTQYF. As DNA, the CDR3 is TGTGCCAGCAGGTCCGGGACTAGCCGCACAGATACGCAGTATTTT.

The rearrangement links TRBV3-1 (or the pseudogene TRBV3-2) to TRBJ2-4; 11 bases map to TRBD2. Germline loops: CDR1 LGHDT, CDR2 YNNKEL (reference sequence). The CDR3 covers 18 residues. The V segment lost 1 base and the J segment 3 bases; nucleotides outside the gene matches: 8. In DNA form, the CDR3 reads TGTGCCAGCAGCCAAGGGGTAGCGGGAGGGCCGGGCAAAAACATTCAGTACTTC. Translation gives CASSQGVAGGPGKNIQYF.

This chain connects TRBV28 to TRBJ1-3; maybe TRBD1 (5 bases). CDR3 length: 14 amino acids. V shed 6 bases and J shed 1 base, with 10 bases lying between them. Looked up from germline, CDR1 is MDHEN and CDR2 is SYDVKM. The CDR3 DNA follows: TGTGCCAGCAGCGCAGGGTGGTCTGGAAACACCATATATTTT. Translation gives CASSAGWSGNTIYF.

The V gene is TRBV23-1, the J gene TRBJ1-2, with D uncertain. TRBV23-1 is recorded as an ORF, its role being uncertain. The CDR3 is made up of 12 amino acids. Trimming stripped 7 bases from V and 6 bases from J, with 12 bases between. The CDR3 DNA is TGCGCCAGCACTCCAGGCAGGAATGGCTACACCTTC. This gives the protein CASTPGRNGYTF.

This chain joins TRBV4-3 and TRBJ2-3; D possibly corresponds to TRBD2 (5 bases). Germline CDR1 is LGHNA and CDR2 is YSLEER. Trimming removed 4 bases from V and 2 bases from J, with 22 bases in between. The CDR3 loop spans 18 amino acids. The CDR3 sequence: CASSPSSASLGDTDTQYF. As DNA, the CDR3 is TGCGCCAGCAGCCCAAGTAGCGCTAGCCTCGGGGACACAGATACGCAGTATTTT.

This chain links TRBV4-3 with TRBJ2-2; a possible D gene is TRBD1 (6 bases). The CDR3 contains 16 residues. Trimming took off 1 base at V and 1 base at J, with 10 bases between the two ends. The germline V gene has CDR1 LGHNA and CDR2 YSLEER. The CDR3 is CASSQGNRENTGELFF. The DNA of the CDR3 is TGCGCCAGCAGCCAAGGGAACAGGGAGAACACCGGGGAGCTGTTTTTT.

V and J are TRBV28 and TRBJ1-2, with unresolved D. The CDR3 totals 16 residues. Germline lookup yields CDR1 MDHEN and CDR2 SYDVKM. Trimming shortened V by 6 bases and J by 2 bases, and 19 bases separated the two germline ends. The CDR3 coding sequence is TGTGCCAGCAGGCTCGGACTCGGAGACGGAAACTATGGCTACACCTTC. It translates to CASRLGLGDGNYGYTF.

The rearrangement uses TRBV28 and TRBJ2-4; a possible D gene is TRBD2 (5 bases). Germline V gives CDR1 MDHEN, CDR2 SYDVKM. CDR3 size: 14 residues. V was pared by 1 base and J by 6 bases, with 10 bases between. CDR3 nucleotides: TGTGCCAGCAGTTTATCGACTATTGCAAACATTCAGTACTTC. Protein sequence: CASSLSTIANIQYF. The whole variable domain, filled in from reference TRBV28 and TRBJ2-4, reads DVKVTQSSRYLVKRTGEKVFLECVQDMDHENMFWYRQDPGLGLRLIYFSYDVKMKEKGDIPEGYSVSREKKERFSLILESASTNQTSMYLCASSLSTIANIQYFGAGTRLSVL.

V gene TRBV28 combines with J gene TRBJ2-7; 8 bases fit TRBD2. V trimming: 4 bases; J trimming: 7 bases; junction bases outside the gene matches: 3. This CDR3 is 12 amino acids long. Germline-derived CDR1 and CDR2 are MDHEN and SYDVKM. CDR3 in DNA: TGTGCCAGCAGTTCGGGAGGGCGGGAGCAGTACTTC. The encoded protein is CASSSGGREQYF.

The CDR3 bases are TGCGCCAGCAGCTGGGGGGAGAACTATGGCTACACCTTC. This encodes CASSWGENYGYTF. This chain uses TRBV5-1 with TRBJ1-2, with TRBD1 as a possible D gene (5 bases). Trimming stripped 3 bases from V and 2 bases from J, with 8 bases between. Germline V gene sequence: CDR1 SGHRS, CDR2 YFSETQ. This CDR3 contains 13 residues.

The chain carries TRBV9 and TRBJ1-1; D is unresolved. Trimming stripped 2 bases from V and 0 bases from J, with 8 bases between. Looked up from germline, CDR1 is SGDLS and CDR2 is YYNGEE. The CDR3 spans 14 residues. CDR3 DNA: TGTGCCAGCAGCGTCGGGAACGTGAACACTGAAGCTTTCTTT. Protein product: CASSVGNVNTEAFF.

The chain uses TRBV19 and TRBJ2-5; D not certain. Germline CDR1 reads LNHDA; CDR2 reads SQIVND (reference sequence). With 5 bases removed from V and 2 bases from J, the gap between germline ends came to 9 bases. CDR3 size: 13 residues. The chain's CDR3 is CASSPSFQETQYF. In DNA, the CDR3 is TGTGCCAGTAGTCCTTCTTTTCAAGAGACCCAGTACTTC. Combining the CDR3 with reference TRBV19 and TRBJ2-5 gives the whole variable domain DGGITQSPKYLFRKEGQNVTLSCEQNLNHDAMYWYRQDPGQGLRLIYYSQIVNDFQKGDIAEGYSVSREKKESFPLTVTSAQKNPTAFYLCASSPSFQETQYFGPGTRLLVL.